This T cell receptor beta chain was identified during a study of vaccination effects on CD4 cells after COVID-19 (dated by TCRdb to between 2021 and 2022). In the study overall: In the ViraFEST assay, PBMC were stimulated with viral peptide pools, and antigen-specific CD4+ T cell clonotypes were then identified by expansion using TCR sequencing. The Oncomine TCR Beta short-read assay on an Illumina iSeq 100 was used to sequence cultures from other donors in the study. Altogether, approximately 10 COVID-19 convalescent patients and a handful of SARS-CoV-2-naive healthy vaccine recipients made up the full study. Two doses of either the BNT162b2 or the mRNA-1273 mRNA SARS-CoV-2 vaccine were administered to participants. SARS-CoV-2 spike-specific CD4+ TCR repertoires from before and after mRNA vaccination were compared in COVID-19 convalescent patients and in infection-naive vaccine recipients. In two convalescent patients, pre-vaccine samples were collected 16 days and one week ahead of the first dose, 142 and 148 days after COVID-19 diagnosis. Each well held around 1.9 million PBMC cultured in IMDM containing roughly 5% human AB serum, about 10 IU/ml IL-2 and gentamicin, along with roughly 10 ug/ml peptides. The study at large found these results: Only a small number of convalescent patients were included, and no early post-infection timepoints were available, which limited the study. Clones induced by infection and clones induced by vaccination both contracted markedly at late timepoints after vaccination, which fits with T cell responses waning over time. In convalescent patients, the post-vaccine spike-reactive repertoire was composed mainly of new vaccine-induced clones that were largely distinct from infection-induced clones.

After around eleven days of culture, CD4+ T cells were isolated with the EasySep CD4+ T cell isolation kit. Convalescent patients had PCR-confirmed SARS-CoV-2 infection between March and December 2020, before Alpha, Beta and Delta variants emerged in the United States. On days 3 and 7, half of the culture medium was replaced with fresh IL-2-containing medium. Unless noted otherwise, every peptide stimulation condition was cultured in triplicate wells. Using Ficoll-Paque Plus gradient centrifugation, PBMC were separated from whole blood and then either used fresh or cryopreserved at -140C. Genomic DNA was extracted from cultured CD4+ T cells with the QIAamp micro DNA kit. Library preparation was by the immunoSEQ multiplex PCR assay. TCR beta CDR3 sequencing was performed on DNA from the cultured, isolated CD4+ T cells. Processing in the source paper ran as follows. Non-productive TCR sequences were discarded, and reads were trimmed to the CDR3 region, with only CDR3s of 7 or more amino acids retained. Antigen-specific clonotypes were identified using the MANAFEST web app by comparison of expansion in peptide wells against reference cultures. Positive clones required FDR<0.05 expansion versus reference and all other wells, odds ratio above 5, and frequency above 0.1% in two replicate wells. A clonotype was defined as cross-reactive if the clonotype was significantly expanded both in SARS-CoV-2 spike wells and in at least one common cold coronavirus spike condition. CDR3 similarity was assessed by Levenshtein distance using the stringdist R package, and unrooted trees were constructed with ape in R 3.6.1. Not all clones reach the TCRdb copy of this immuneACCESS table, which keeps in-frame sequences only. Checked studies attribute under half of the gap to unresolved V genes and leave the rest unexplained. V and J calls plus clone size are reproduced from that table; the DNA served to infer D and trimming. This sample comprises about 46,000 clones, around 76% of them detected only once. The ten largest make up roughly 8.7% of the sample.

As concerns this clone: What this receptor recognizes is not known. No base quality values were provided; no much bigger clone lies one nucleotide off.

This receptor was obtained from a human donor who had a prior SARS-CoV-2 infection. The specimen was CD4+ T cells from PBMCs cultured without peptide, collected before COVID-19 vaccination.

DNA sequence: TGCGCCAGCAGCTTGGATCCAGGGGTAGAGACCCAGTACTTC. Its protein reads: CASSLDPGVETQYF. The chain is assembled from TRBV5-1 and TRBJ2-5; 6 matching bases give a weak D call of TRBD1. CDR1 and CDR2 (SGHRS, YFSETQ) derive from the germline V gene. Inclusive of the bounding cysteine and phenylalanine, the CDR3 is 14 residues long. CDR3 DNA only is kept here, 42 bases in frame from base 1. V sheds 0 bases and J sheds 4 bases, leaving 10 bases between their ends. Extended through the reference TRBV5-1 and TRBJ2-5 proteins, this CDR3 yields the full variable domain: KAGVTQTPRYLIKTRGQQVTLSCSPISGHRSVSWYQQTPGQGLQFLFEYFSETQRNKGNFPGRFSGRQFSNSRSEMNVSTLELGDSALYLCASSLDPGVETQYFGPGTRLLVL.